Listed below are T cell receptor beta chains from one sample, sequenced in a study of T cell repertoires in cytomegalovirus infection. TCRdb redid the calling of the reads with MiXCR, one entry per CDR3 protein. The top ten hold 11% to 15% of the sample, which has about 920,000 distinct CDR3 sequences, roughly 30% seen once. Their antigens are not known. This material consisted of cultured CD8+ T cells from PBMCs, taken from culture after CMV antigen stimulation. These receptor sequences come from a human donor in good health (CMV status not recorded). Some clones in this sample may be carry-over from other donors' samples. The CDR3 runs from the conserved cysteine through the conserved F or W. The D gene is left open where the match is weak. The size of a clone is reported for some rows only, either as once, few or many, or as a class for expanded clones.

v_gene	abundance	d_gene	j_gene	CDR3nt	CDR3aa
TRBV11-2	few	NA	TRBJ2-5	TGTGCCAGCAGCTTAGGGATGGATGACGGCCCCAGAGGGGAGACCCAGTACTTC	CASSLGMDDGPRGETQYF
TRBV11-2	NA	NA	TRBJ1-1	TGTGCCAGCAGCTTCCAGATCATGGACACTGAAGCTTTCTTT	CASSFQIMDTEAFF
TRBV12-3/TRBV12-4	once	NA	TRBJ2-6	TGTGCCAGCAGTTCCTGGGAAGGATTGAGGAGCTCTGGGGCCAACGTCCTGACTTTC	CASSSWEGLRSSGANVLTF
TRBV19	once	NA	TRBJ1-1	TGTGCCAGTAGTCCGACTCCAGGAGGAACTGAAGCTTTCTTT	CASSPTPGGTEAFF
TRBV6-6	NA	TRBD2	TRBJ2-3	TGTGCCAGCAGTTACATTCGGGGGGGCCCTGGAGATACGCAGTATTTT	CASSYIRGGPGDTQYF
TRBV19	NA	NA	TRBJ2-3	TGTGCCAGTAGTACACAGGGCAGCACAGATACGCAGTATTTT	CASSTQGSTDTQYF
TRBV7-6	many	TRBD1	TRBJ2-2	TGTGCCAGCAGCTTTGGGACAGGGTCCGGCCGGGAGCTGTTTTTT	CASSFGTGSGRELFF
TRBV7-2	many	NA	TRBJ1-3	TGTGCCAGCAGCTTAGCGCTAGTACCCACCATATATTTT	CASSLALVPTIYF
TRBV6-6	NA	TRBD1	TRBJ2-1	TGTGCCAGCAGTGACAGGGGGATCCCCTACAATGAGCAGTTCTTC	CASSDRGIPYNEQFF
TRBV7-2	many	TRBD1	TRBJ1-2	TGTGCCAGCAGCTTATCGTCAGGACAGGGGCGTCTAGGCTATGGCTACACCTTC	CASSLSSGQGRLGYGYTF
TRBV19	few	TRBD1	TRBJ2-1	TGTGCCAGTAGTGCCCCCTGGGACAGGGGCTCCAATGAGCAGTTCTTC	CASSAPWDRGSNEQFF
TRBV6-5	NA	TRBD1	TRBJ2-7	TGTGCCAGCAGTTACTTCGACAGGGGAATCTACGAGCAGTACTTC	CASSYFDRGIYEQYF
TRBV7-8	many	NA	TRBJ1-4	TGTGCCAGCAGCTTAGTATTTGAAAAACTGTTTTTT	CASSLVFEKLFF
TRBV6-2/TRBV6-3	few	NA	TRBJ1-5	TGTGCCAGCAGTTACGACCTCTACCAGCACACGGGTGGCAATCAGCCCCAGCATTTT	CASSYDLYQHTGGNQPQHF
TRBV6-5	NA	TRBD1	TRBJ1-6	TGTGCCAGCAGACCTTCGGGGACAGGGGATTCACCCCTCCACTTT	CASRPSGTGDSPLHF
TRBV12-3/TRBV12-4	few	TRBD2	TRBJ2-3	TGTGCCAGCAGTTCCCTCGGGGGGGCGAGCACAGATACGCAGTATTTT	CASSSLGGASTDTQYF
TRBV12-3/TRBV12-4	few	NA	TRBJ2-2	TGTGCCAGCAGTTTGACGGCAGGGAAGTTTTCTAACACCGGGGAGCTGTTTTTT	CASSLTAGKFSNTGELFF
TRBV5-6	few	NA	TRBJ2-3	TGTGCCAGCAGTCAAATGCCGGATACGCAGTATTTT	CASSQMPDTQYF
TRBV6-6	NA	TRBD2	TRBJ2-5	TGTGCCAGCAGGGGCTGGATGGTAGCGGGGGGACTTCAAGAGACCCAGTACTTC	CASRGWMVAGGLQETQYF
TRBV2	few	NA	TRBJ1-5	TGTGCCAGCAGTGAAGAGGGGTCGAATCAGCCCCAGCATTTT	CASSEEGSNQPQHF
TRBV20-1	NA	TRBD1	TRBJ2-1	TGCAGTGCCCCTGGACAGGGGGCAAACAATGAGCAGTTCTTC	CSAPGQGANNEQFF
TRBV28	many	NA	TRBJ1-5	TGTGCCAGCAGTGCAGGGACACCAGCCCAGCATTTT	CASSAGTPAQHF
TRBV27	NA	NA	TRBJ1-2	TGTGCCAGCAGTTCCGGGACAAGGAATGGCTACACCTTC	CASSSGTRNGYTF
TRBV27	NA	TRBD1	TRBJ2-2	TGTGCCAGCAGTCCCGGGGGCAGGGGGCACACCGGGGAGCTGTTTTTT	CASSPGGRGHTGELFF
TRBV18	once	NA	TRBJ1-1	TGTGCCAGCTCACCTGCCGGGACACTCGAAGCTTTCTTT	CASSPAGTLEAFF
TRBV6-1	NA	NA	TRBJ1-2	TGTGCCAGCAGCGACAATTACTATGGCTACACCTTC	CASSDNYYGYTF
TRBV7-4	NA	NA	TRBJ1-1	TGTGCCAGCAGCTTAGATGGCGGAAGATCAGGAGAAGCTTTCTTT	CASSLDGGRSGEAFF
TRBV7-6	NA	NA	TRBJ2-3	TGTGCCAGCAGCCCCAGGGGTTCTTACACAGATACGCAGTATTTT	CASSPRGSYTDTQYF
TRBV12-3/TRBV12-4	many	NA	TRBJ2-1	TGTGCCAGCAGTTTAGGGGTAGGGGTGGTCAATGAGCAGTTCTTC	CASSLGVGVVNEQFF
TRBV4-1	NA	TRBD2	TRBJ2-5	TGCGCCAGCAGCCGATCGATCCTAGCGGGGGGGCCCGAGACCCAGTACTTC	CASSRSILAGGPETQYF
TRBV4-1	NA	NA	TRBJ1-2	TGCGCCAGCAGCCAAGATGGGAACAGTGCTAACTATGGCTACACCTTC	CASSQDGNSANYGYTF
TRBV9	NA	TRBD1	TRBJ1-6	TGTGCCAGCAGCGGGTCGGGACAGAATAATTCACCCCTCCACTTT	CASSGSGQNNSPLHF
TRBV7-6	many	NA	TRBJ2-1	TGTGCCAGCAGCCCCACCGGCGGGGAATCCAATGAGCAGTTCTTC	CASSPTGGESNEQFF
TRBV14	few	NA	TRBJ1-1	TGTGCCAGCAGCCTTACGAGTAAGAACACTGAAGCTTTCTTT	CASSLTSKNTEAFF